One sample yielded the 20 T cell receptor beta chains listed below, sequenced in a study of blood T cell repertoires in COVID-19. Assay used: immunoSEQ multiplex PCR; TCRdb lists only in-frame clones, some missing. The sample records 80,000 or so clones, about 80% being singletons. The specimen sequenced was peripheral blood. These receptors came from a man in his fifties with active or convalescent COVID-19.

The rearrangement joins TRBV30 to TRBJ1-1; D gene uncertain. Trimming removed 0 bases from V and 0 bases from J, with 5 bases in between. The CDR3 totals 13 residues. Germline V lookup: CDR1 GTSNPN, CDR2 SVGIG (reference sequence). CDR3: CAWSVQMNTEAFF. Written as DNA, the CDR3 is TGTGCCTGGAGTGTACAGATGAACACTGAAGCTTTCTTT.

This clone showed up just a few times. The V gene is TRBV18, the J gene TRBJ1-3; no firm D call. The CDR3 loop spans 15 amino acids. Germline CDR1 reads KGHSH; CDR2 reads LQKENI. Deletions cut 2 bases from V and 5 bases from J, with 13 bases between. The CDR3 sequence is CASSPYNAGRNTIYF. In nucleotides, the CDR3 is TGTGCCAGCTCACCATATAACGCGGGAAGAAACACCATATATTTT.

The chain joins TRBV7-9 to TRBJ1-2; a possible D gene is TRBD1 (5 bases). This CDR3 contains 13 residues. V was trimmed by 5 bases and J by 8 bases, leaving 15 bases between them. Germline-derived CDR1 and CDR2 are SEHNR and FQNEAQ (reference sequence). The CDR3 DNA reads as TGTGCCAGCAGCCCCGGGGCGGGGAACGGCTACACCTTC. Protein: CASSPGAGNGYTF. The full variable domain, rest sourced from reference TRBV7-9 and TRBJ1-2, is DTGVSQNPRHKITKRGQNVTFRCDPISEHNRLYWYRQTLGQGPEFLTYFQNEAQLEKSRLLSDRFSAERPKGSFSTLEIQRTEQGDSAMYLCASSPGAGNGYTFGSGTRLTVV.

The chain recombines TRBV7-6 with TRBJ1-1, with 7 bases matching TRBD1. V was clipped by 0 bases and J by 4 bases; unmatched bases: 5. Germline values: CDR1 SGHVS, CDR2 FNYEAQ. The CDR3 has 15 amino acids. Written as DNA, the CDR3 is TGTGCCAGCAGCTTAGCGGGTCAGGGGGTCACTGAAGCTTTCTTT. This codes for CASSLAGQGVTEAFF.

The V call is TRBV5-6, the J call TRBJ2-7; D is undetermined. The V and J ends lost 0 bases and 1 base respectively, with 8 bases between them. There are 14 residues in the CDR3. Germline V lookup: CDR1 SGHDT, CDR2 YYEEEE. The CDR3 loop is CASSLGLHSYEQYF. The CDR3 DNA reads as TGTGCCAGCAGCTTGGGACTCCATTCCTACGAGCAGTACTTC. The full variable domain, completed using reference TRBV5-6 and TRBJ2-7, is DAGVTQSPTHLIKTRGQQVTLRCSPKSGHDTVSWYQQALGQGPQFIFQYYEEEERQRGNFPDRFSGHQFPNYSSELNVNALLLGDSALYLCASSLGLHSYEQYFGPGTRLTVT.

The V call is TRBV20-1, the J call TRBJ1-2, with 8 bases fitting TRBD1. CDR3 length equals 11 residues. In germline, CDR1 is DFQATT, CDR2 SNEGSKA (reference sequence). Germline trimming cut 8 bases from V and 4 bases from J; bases unmatched to any gene: 3. The CDR3, as DNA: TGCAGTTTCACAGGGGGCTATGGCTACACCTTC. Translated: CSFTGGYGYTF.

This clone is large by share. V is TRBV10-3 and J is TRBJ2-2; no clear D gene. In germline, CDR1 is ENHRY, CDR2 SYGVKD. The V end was cut by 6 bases, the J end by 2 bases, with 16 bases between. This CDR3 has 16 residues. The CDR3 bases are TGTGCCATCAGCGAAGTACCGGGTCCCAACACCGGGGAGCTGTTTTTT. This translates into CAISEVPGPNTGELFF.

V usage is TRBV6-1 and J usage is TRBJ1-5; D unclear. V lost 3 bases, J lost 8 bases, and 8 bases lay in between. Germline lookup yields CDR1 MNHNS and CDR2 SASEGT. CDR3 length: 12 residues. The CDR3 reads CASSEGTKPQHF. The DNA for the CDR3 is TGTGCCAGCAGTGAGGGCACCAAGCCCCAGCATTTT.

V usage is TRBV19 and J usage is TRBJ1-5; 9 bases map to TRBD1. Trimming removed 7 bases from V and 2 bases from J; junction bases left unmatched: 24. The CDR3 covers 21 residues. Germline CDR1 and CDR2: LNHDA and SQIVND (reference sequence). The CDR3 DNA reads as TGTGCCAGTACCGAAGTCACCGGGACAGGGAAGGATTTCTTTGGCAATCAGCCCCAGCATTTT. It codes for CASTEVTGTGKDFFGNQPQHF.

This clone was detected a few times. The J gene is TRBJ2-7, the V gene TRBV12-3 or TRBV12-4, with TRBD1 matching 7 bases. CDR3 length equals 12 residues. V shed 6 bases, J shed 6 bases, and the junction held 5 bases outside the gene matches. The CDR3, as DNA: TGTGCCAGCAGCCCCGACAGGGCCGAGCAGTACTTC. Protein: CASSPDRAEQYF.

This clone has more than one count but fewer than ten. The chain employs TRBV27 and TRBJ2-7, with TRBD2 matching over 13 bases. This CDR3 is built from 16 residues. The germline V gene has CDR1 MNHEY and CDR2 SMNVEV (reference sequence). The J segment lost 9 bases and the V segment lost 3 bases, leaving 11 bases of the junction unmatched. The CDR3 here is CASSFSPGLAGVAQYF. The CDR3 DNA is TGTGCCAGCAGTTTTTCCCCAGGACTAGCGGGGGTAGCGCAGTACTTC.

The chain links TRBV12-5 to TRBJ1-2; tentatively, D is TRBD1 (5 bases). Deletions cut 5 bases from V and 8 bases from J, with 12 bases between. Germline CDR1 is LGHNT and CDR2 is FRNRAP. The CDR3 runs 12 residues. The CDR3 spells CASGLTVEGYTF. CDR3 bases: TGTGCTAGTGGTCTGACAGTGGAGGGCTACACCTTC.

In regard to this clone: Distinct nucleotide sequences in the sample also encode this CDR3. V usage is TRBV3-1 (or the pseudogene TRBV3-2) and J usage is TRBJ1-5; 8 positions agree with TRBD1. Trimming took 4 bases from V and 7 from J; bases not matched to a gene: 6. The CDR3 spans 14 residues. Germline V gene data show CDR1 as LGHDT and CDR2 as YNNKEL (reference sequence). CDR3 sequence (DNA): TGTGCCAGCAGCCTAGGACAGGGTGGCCAGCCCCAGCATTTT. It translates to CASSLGQGGQPQHF.

This clone has more than one count but fewer than ten. The chain uses TRBV2 and TRBJ1-5; D remains unclear. V was cut by 0 bases and J by 4 bases, with 10 bases left in between. The CDR3 covers 15 residues. Germline values: CDR1 SNHLY, CDR2 FYNNEI. CDR3 sequence reads: CASSEASPRNQPQHF. As DNA, the CDR3 is TGTGCCAGCAGTGAAGCATCCCCGCGTAATCAGCCCCAGCATTTT.

The gene calls are TRBV6-6 and TRBJ2-3; tentative D call: TRBD1 (5 bases). The CDR3 sequence is 13 residues long. V lost 6 bases, J lost 0 bases, and 7 bases lay in between. Germline CDR1 MNHNY, CDR2 SVGAGI (reference sequence). As DNA, the CDR3 is TGTGCCAGCAGAGACAGAAGCACAGATACGCAGTATTTT. Protein sequence: CASRDRSTDTQYF.

V and J are TRBV6-1 and TRBJ2-1, with 7 positions matching TRBD1. Germline V lookup: CDR1 MNHNS, CDR2 SASEGT. V lost 2 bases, J lost 0 bases, and 7 bases stayed unmatched. The CDR3 extends over 17 amino acids. The CDR3, as DNA: TGTGCCAGCAGTGAATTGGGACAGTCGAGCTCCTACAATGAGCAGTTCTTC. Protein: CASSELGQSSSYNEQFF.

The chain uses TRBV5-1 and TRBJ2-7, with 8 bases fitting TRBD1. Germline-derived CDR1 and CDR2 are SGHRS and YFSETQ. The CDR3 is 14 amino acids. Unmatched junction bases numbered 8, after V lost 5 bases and J lost 4 bases. CDR3 loop: CASRPATGGYEQYF. The CDR3 DNA follows: TGCGCCAGCAGACCTGCCACAGGGGGATACGAGCAGTACTTC.

This clone was picked up a small number of times. J is TRBJ1-1 and V is TRBV7-9, with TRBD1 matching 8 bases. Looked up from germline, CDR1 is SEHNR and CDR2 is FQNEAQ (reference sequence). The V and J ends lost 5 bases and 5 bases, in that order; junction bases with no gene match: 7. The CDR3 totals 14 residues. The CDR3 here is CASSPQGASTEAFF. CDR3 DNA sequence: TGTGCCAGCAGCCCCCAGGGGGCCTCGACTGAAGCTTTCTTT. Full variable domain (outside the CDR3, taken from reference TRBV7-9 and TRBJ1-1): DTGVSQNPRHKITKRGQNVTFRCDPISEHNRLYWYRQTLGQGPEFLTYFQNEAQLEKSRLLSDRFSAERPKGSFSTLEIQRTEQGDSAMYLCASSPQGASTEAFFGQGTRLTVV.

On this clone: The sample has other DNA sequences that encode this CDR3 too. The J gene is TRBJ1-2, the V gene TRBV19, with TRBD1 matching 9 bases. This CDR3 is 14 amino acids long. The germline gives CDR1 LNHDA, CDR2 SQIVND (reference sequence). Trimming at V came to 5 bases and at J to 5 bases, leaving 6 bases not matched to a gene. In DNA, the CDR3 is TGTGCCAGTAGTCCGGGACAGGGAAAATATGGCTACACCTTC. This codes for CASSPGQGKYGYTF.

The chain is built from TRBV19 and TRBJ1-1; D gene uncertain. The CDR3 extends over 13 amino acids. Trimming removed 3 bases at V and 2 bases at J, with 7 bases between. Germline-derived CDR1 and CDR2 are LNHDA and SQIVND (reference sequence). For the CDR3, the DNA is TGTGCCAGTAGTATTGGCTTTAACACTGAAGCTTTCTTT. It is translated as CASSIGFNTEAFF.